A selection of T cell receptor beta chains follows, all from one sample in a study of STAT5B mutations in CD4+ large granular lymphocyte leukemia. Data came from immunoSEQ multiplex PCR; TCRdb stores just in-frame clones and leaves some out. The data show approximately 30,000 clones, with about 80% seen just once and around 7% held by the top ten. The specimen was CD4+ T cells from blood buffy coats. The receptors were sampled from a human donor in good health. The CDR3 runs from the conserved cysteine through the conserved F or W. D genes are given only for firm matches. Clone size is stated in some rows and not others, as once, few, many or a class when expanded.

d_call: NA; j_call: TRBJ1-5; v_call: TRBV19; clone_size: NA; cdr3_nt: TGTGCCAGTAGTCAAGGCGGTGGCAATCAGCCCCAGCATTTT; cdr3_aa: CASSQGGGNQPQHF
d_call: NA; j_call: TRBJ2-3; v_call: TRBV5-1; clone_size: NA; cdr3_nt: TGCGCCAGCAGCCCTAACACAGATACGCAGTATTTT; cdr3_aa: CASSPNTDTQYF
d_call: TRBD2; j_call: TRBJ2-5; v_call: TRBV5-6; clone_size: once; cdr3_nt: TGTGCCAGCCGTCTAGCGGGGGGGCAAGAGACCCAGTACTTC; cdr3_aa: CASRLAGGQETQYF
d_call: TRBD2; j_call: TRBJ2-1; v_call: TRBV15; clone_size: NA; cdr3_nt: TGTGCCACCAGGGGCGGGAGCACTGAGCAGTTCTTC; cdr3_aa: CATRGGSTEQFF
d_call: NA; j_call: TRBJ2-7; v_call: TRBV18; clone_size: NA; cdr3_nt: TGTGCCAGCTCATCCCGTACGGGGCAGTACTTC; cdr3_aa: CASSSRTGQYF
d_call: NA; j_call: TRBJ2-2; v_call: TRBV10-1; clone_size: few; cdr3_nt: TGCGCCAGCAGTGTCCAGGGCTCGGACACCGGGGAGCTGTTTTTT; cdr3_aa: CASSVQGSDTGELFF
d_call: TRBD2; j_call: TRBJ2-7; v_call: TRBV11-2; clone_size: NA; cdr3_nt: TGTGCCAGCAGCCGGGGACTAGCGGGGGAGCAGTACTTC; cdr3_aa: CASSRGLAGEQYF
d_call: NA; j_call: TRBJ1-1; v_call: TRBV4-1; clone_size: few; cdr3_nt: TGCGCCAGCAGCCAAGATATGGGACTTGAAGCTTTCTTT; cdr3_aa: CASSQDMGLEAFF
d_call: TRBD1; j_call: TRBJ1-5; v_call: TRBV5-4; clone_size: NA; cdr3_nt: TGTGCCAGCAGCTCCGGACAGGGGGAGCAGCCCCAGCATTTT; cdr3_aa: CASSSGQGEQPQHF
d_call: NA; j_call: TRBJ2-7; v_call: TRBV5-1; clone_size: NA; cdr3_nt: TGCGCCAGCAGCCGGACGGGGCTCTACGAGCAGTACTTC; cdr3_aa: CASSRTGLYEQYF
d_call: NA; j_call: TRBJ2-3; v_call: TRBV14; clone_size: NA; cdr3_nt: TGTGCCAGCAGCCAGCAGTTAGCGGCAACAGATACGCAGTATTTT; cdr3_aa: CASSQQLAATDTQYF
d_call: NA; j_call: TRBJ2-2; v_call: TRBV5-1; clone_size: NA; cdr3_nt: TGCGCCAGCAGCTTGGTGGGGGGAGGCGTGACCGGGGAGCTGTTTTTT; cdr3_aa: CASSLVGGGVTGELFF
d_call: NA; j_call: TRBJ2-3; v_call: TRBV5-1; clone_size: NA; cdr3_nt: TGCGCCAGCAGCTTCTCGGGACAAAACACAGATACGCAGTATTTT; cdr3_aa: CASSFSGQNTDTQYF
d_call: NA; j_call: TRBJ1-3; v_call: TRBV7-3; clone_size: NA; cdr3_nt: TGTGCCAGCAGCTCCGGACAGGGAAACACCATATATTTT; cdr3_aa: CASSSGQGNTIYF
d_call: TRBD1; j_call: TRBJ1-6; v_call: TRBV27; clone_size: few; cdr3_nt: TGTGCCAGCAGTAGGGGACAGGGAGGTTCACCCCTCCACTTT; cdr3_aa: CASSRGQGGSPLHF
d_call: NA; j_call: TRBJ2-7; v_call: TRBV10-1; clone_size: NA; cdr3_nt: TGCGCCAGCAGTGAGCAGGGCAGACCTACCTACGAGCAGTACTTC; cdr3_aa: CASSEQGRPTYEQYF